Below, 3 T cell receptor beta chains from the same sample are listed, as sequenced in a study of blood T cell repertoires in COVID-19. Some clones are missing from TCRdb's copy, which holds only in-frame ones; the method was immunoSEQ multiplex PCR. The sample lists hundreds of thousands of clones, roughly 90% seen once, with 1% in the top ten. The sequenced sample was peripheral blood. All receptors come from a woman in her thirties or forties with COVID-19, enrolled during active disease.

CDR3 region: CASSLGGSSSYNEQFF. In nucleotides, the CDR3 is TGTGCCAGCAGCTTGGGGGGGTCAAGCTCCTACAATGAGCAGTTCTTC. The gene calls are TRBV7-8 and TRBJ2-1; 7 positions agree with TRBD2. Germline CDR1 and CDR2: SGHVS and FQNEAQ. The V segment lost 3 bases and the J segment 0 bases; nucleotides outside the gene matches: 5. CDR3 length: 16 amino acids.

The V and J genes are TRBV28 and TRBJ1-1; D gene unclear. Germline CDR1 MDHEN, CDR2 SYDVKM. The germline V and J ends were trimmed by 6 bases and 7 bases, with 12 bases remaining between them. This CDR3 contains 12 residues. The chain's CDR3 is CASSPPGVEAFF. The CDR3 DNA is TGTGCCAGCAGCCCCCCCGGGGTTGAAGCTTTCTTT.

This chain uses TRBV20-1 with TRBJ1-3; D remains ambiguous. V lost 6 bases and J lost 4, with 7 bases in between. The germline gives CDR1 DFQATT, CDR2 SNEGSKA (reference sequence). CDR3 length: 11 residues. DNA for the CDR3: TGCAGTGCCACTCCAGGAAACACCATATATTTT. It specifies CSATPGNTIYF.